Sequencing of this T cell receptor beta chain was carried out in a study of T cell responses to AZD1222 COVID-19 vaccine. Study observations and caveats: Baseline antibody screening turned up just a handful of seropositive AZD1222 recipients. Close to half of spike-specific TCRs reportedly recognize unmutated variant regions.

Clones were read by immunoSEQ multiplex PCR, and TCRdb kept only the in-frame ones, dropping some. The sample has some 130,000 clones, over 90% seen once. Worth noting for this clone: Its antigen is not known.

The CDR3 sequence is 15 residues long. Trimming stripped 1 base from V and 4 bases from J, with 11 bases between. CDR1 LGHDT and CDR2 YNNKEL come from the germline V gene (reference sequence). This TCR derives from an adult in good health. Material: peripheral blood, obtained on day 0 of AZD1222 vaccination. The V and J genes are TRBV3-1 (or the pseudogene TRBV3-2) and TRBJ1-3, with TRBD1 as a possible D gene (6 bases). CDR3 in amino acids: CASSQGSGEGNTIYF. As DNA, the CDR3 is TGTGCCAGCAGCCAAGGATCAGGGGAGGGAAACACCATATATTTT.